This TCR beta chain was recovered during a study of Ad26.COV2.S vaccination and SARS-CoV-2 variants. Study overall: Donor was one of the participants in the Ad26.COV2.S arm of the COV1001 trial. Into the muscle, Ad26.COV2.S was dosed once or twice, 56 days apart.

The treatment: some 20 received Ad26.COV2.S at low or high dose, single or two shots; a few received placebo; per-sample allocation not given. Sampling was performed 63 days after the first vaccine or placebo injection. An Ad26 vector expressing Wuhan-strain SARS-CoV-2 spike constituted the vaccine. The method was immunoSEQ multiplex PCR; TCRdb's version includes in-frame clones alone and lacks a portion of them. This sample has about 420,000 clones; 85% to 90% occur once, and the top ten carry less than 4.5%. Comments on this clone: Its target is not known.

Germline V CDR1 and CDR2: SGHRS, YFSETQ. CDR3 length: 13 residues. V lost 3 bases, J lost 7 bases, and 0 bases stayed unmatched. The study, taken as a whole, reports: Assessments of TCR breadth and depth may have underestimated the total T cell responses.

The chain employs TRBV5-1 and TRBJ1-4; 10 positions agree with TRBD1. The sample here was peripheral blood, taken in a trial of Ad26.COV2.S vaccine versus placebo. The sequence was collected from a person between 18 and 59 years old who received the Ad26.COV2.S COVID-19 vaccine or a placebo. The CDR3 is CASSWTGGEKLFF. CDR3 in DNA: TGCGCCAGCAGCTGGACAGGGGGTGAAAAACTGTTTTTT.